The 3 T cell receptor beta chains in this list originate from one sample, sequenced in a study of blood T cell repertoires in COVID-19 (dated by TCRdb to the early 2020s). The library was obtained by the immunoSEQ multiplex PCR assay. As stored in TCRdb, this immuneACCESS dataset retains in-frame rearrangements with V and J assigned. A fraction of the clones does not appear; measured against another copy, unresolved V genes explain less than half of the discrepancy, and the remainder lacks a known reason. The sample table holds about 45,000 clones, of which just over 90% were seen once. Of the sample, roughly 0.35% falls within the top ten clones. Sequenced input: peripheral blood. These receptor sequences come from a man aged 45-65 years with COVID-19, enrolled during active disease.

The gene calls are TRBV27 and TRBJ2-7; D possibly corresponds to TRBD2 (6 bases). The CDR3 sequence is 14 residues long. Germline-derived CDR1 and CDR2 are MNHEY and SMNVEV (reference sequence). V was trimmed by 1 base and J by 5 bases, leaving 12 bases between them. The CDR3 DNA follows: TGTGCCAGCAGTTTATTGCGGGGAAACAACGAGCAGTACTTC. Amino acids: CASSLLRGNNEQYF.

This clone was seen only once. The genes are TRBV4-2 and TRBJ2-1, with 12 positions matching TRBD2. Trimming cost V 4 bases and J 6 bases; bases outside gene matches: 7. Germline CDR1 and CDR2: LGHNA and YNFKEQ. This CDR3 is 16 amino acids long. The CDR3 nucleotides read TGTGCCAGCAGCCTACGACTAGCGGGAGTCCCCAATGAGCAGTTCTTC. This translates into CASSLRLAGVPNEQFF.

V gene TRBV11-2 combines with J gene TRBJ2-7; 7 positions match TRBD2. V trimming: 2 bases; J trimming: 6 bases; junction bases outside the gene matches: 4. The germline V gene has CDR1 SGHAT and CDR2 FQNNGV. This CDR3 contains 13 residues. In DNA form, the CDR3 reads TGTGCCAGCAGCTTACGAGGGAGGGTCGAGCAGTACTTC. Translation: CASSLRGRVEQYF. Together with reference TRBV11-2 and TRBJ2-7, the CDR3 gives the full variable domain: EAGVAQSPRYKIIEKRQSVAFWCNPISGHATLYWYQQILGQGPKLLIQFQNNGVVDDSQLPKDRFSAERLKGVDSTLKIQPAKLEDSAVYLCASSLRGRVEQYFGPGTRLTVT.